The 11 T cell receptor beta chains in this list originate from one sample, sequenced in a study of CD8 T cells in Susac syndrome (dated by TCRdb to about 2019). Library preparation used the immunoSEQ multiplex PCR assay. RNA was extracted using the RNeasy kit, and roughly 0.5 to 1 microgram was reverse transcribed with random hexamers. TCRdb passed the public sequencing reads through fastp at Q25 and MiXCR, retaining productive beta sequences. CDR3 protein sequences are deduplicated, and each keeps its most common genes and DNA. The sample table shows approximately 190,000 distinct CDR3 sequences, and under 97% are seen once. The top ten hold 0.098% of the sample. Source material: CD4+ T cells from PBMCs. All receptors derive from a human donor with Susac syndrome.

This chain connects TRBV10-3 to TRBJ2-6, with a tentative D call TRBD2 (5 bases). Trimming removed 3 bases at V and 0 bases at J, with 9 bases between. Germline assignment: CDR1 ENHRY and CDR2 SYGVKD. The CDR3 runs to 16 residues. CDR3: CAISDIGNSGANVLTF. The CDR3 coding sequence is TGTGCCATCAGTGATATCGGGAACTCTGGGGCCAACGTCCTGACTTTC.

The chain employs TRBV6-4 and TRBJ2-2; D not resolved. Trimming removed 8 bases at V and 0 bases at J, with 7 bases between. CDR3 length equals 13 residues. The germline V gene has CDR1 MRHNA and CDR2 SNTAGT. The CDR3 nucleotides read TGTGCCAGCTCCGCTCCGAACACCGGGGAGCTGTTTTTT. Protein product: CASSAPNTGELFF.

The chain couples TRBV7-8 to TRBJ2-3, with D tentatively TRBD1 or TRBD2 (6 bases each). Trimming took 8 bases from V and 1 from J, leaving 13 bases between them. The CDR3 contains 14 residues. The germline V gene has CDR1 SGHVS and CDR2 FQNEAQ. This CDR3 reads CASHEGGRTDTQYF. DNA of the CDR3: TGTGCCAGCCACGAGGGGGGACGCACAGATACGCAGTATTTT.

V is TRBV6-6 and J is TRBJ1-2; D gene ambiguous. The CDR3 loop spans 12 amino acids. V lost 0 bases to trimming and J lost 6 bases, with 5 bases between them. Germline assignment: CDR1 MNHNY and CDR2 SVGAGI (reference sequence). The CDR3 protein is CASSYSSDGYTF. The CDR3 DNA follows: TGTGCCAGCAGTTACTCGTCAGATGGCTACACCTTC.

This clonotype appeared a single time. The CDR3 nucleotides read TGCAGTGCTAGAGCCCGAGGGGGGGGAGAGACCCAGTACTTC. Protein sequence: CSARARGGGETQYF. This chain links TRBV20-1 with TRBJ2-5; D perhaps matches TRBD2 (7 bases). CDR1 and CDR2 from the germline V gene are DFQATT and SNEGSKA (reference sequence). The CDR3 loop spans 14 amino acids. Trimming stripped 1 base from V and 4 bases from J, with 13 bases between.

This rearrangement joins TRBV7-3 to TRBJ2-2; D call uncertain. This CDR3 comprises 13 residues. Trimming left V 0 bases short and J 7 bases short, with 6 bases between. Per germline, CDR1 SGHTA and CDR2 FQGTGA. As DNA, the CDR3 is TGTGCCAGCAGCTTAACAGGGAACGGGGAGCTGTTTTTT. Amino acid sequence: CASSLTGNGELFF. Full variable domain (missing parts from reference TRBV7-3 and TRBJ2-2): GAGVSQTPSNKVTEKGKYVELRCDPISGHTALYWYRQSLGQGPEFLIYFQGTGAADDSGLPNDRFFAVRPEGSVSTLKIQRTERGDSAVYLCASSLTGNGELFFGEGSRLTVL.

V is TRBV29-1 and J is TRBJ1-1; 8 bases fit TRBD1. Germline trimming cut 3 bases from V and 1 base from J; bases unmatched to any gene: 7. Per the germline V gene, CDR1 is SQVTM and CDR2 is ANQGSEA. CDR3 size: 15 residues. The CDR3 coding sequence is TGCAGCGTTGAGGGCAGGGGGCGCGGGAACACTGAAGCTTTCTTT. Amino acid sequence: CSVEGRGRGNTEAFF.

The rearrangement joins TRBV23-1 to TRBJ1-2, with 8 positions matching TRBD1. TRBV23-1 is placed among ORFs of uncertain function. The CDR3 sequence is 11 residues long. V lost 11 bases to trimming and J lost 8 bases; unmatched junction nucleotides: 7. CDR3 region: CALQGAGGYTF. The DNA of the CDR3 is TGCGCCCTCCAGGGGGCAGGCGGCTACACCTTC.

V is TRBV4-1 and J is TRBJ2-5, with D unclear. Germline V gives CDR1 MGHRA, CDR2 YSYEKL. V was pared by 6 bases and J by 0 bases, with 11 bases between. CDR3 length equals 14 residues. CDR3 sequence (DNA): TGCGCCAGCAGTAAGAGGAACAACCAAGAGACCCAGTACTTC. Amino acid sequence: CASSKRNNQETQYF.

This sequence joins TRBV27 and TRBJ1-5; D remains ambiguous. The CDR3 length is 14 residues. The germline gives CDR1 MNHEY, CDR2 SMNVEV (reference sequence). V gave up 6 bases and J gave up 5 bases, with 14 bases separating them. For the CDR3, the DNA is TGTGCCAGCAGCTTCAGCGGGAGGGATCAGCCCCAGCATTTT. Protein product: CASSFSGRDQPQHF.

The chain carries TRBV7-9 and TRBJ1-2; 7 bases line up with TRBD1. Germline CDR1 reads SEHNR; CDR2 reads FQNEAQ (reference sequence). J lost 3 bases, V lost 7 bases, and 5 bases had no gene match. This CDR3 is 13 amino acids long. The DNA of the CDR3 is TGTGCCAGCACCCAGGGGGGAGACTATGGCTACACCTTC. It is translated as CASTQGGDYGYTF.